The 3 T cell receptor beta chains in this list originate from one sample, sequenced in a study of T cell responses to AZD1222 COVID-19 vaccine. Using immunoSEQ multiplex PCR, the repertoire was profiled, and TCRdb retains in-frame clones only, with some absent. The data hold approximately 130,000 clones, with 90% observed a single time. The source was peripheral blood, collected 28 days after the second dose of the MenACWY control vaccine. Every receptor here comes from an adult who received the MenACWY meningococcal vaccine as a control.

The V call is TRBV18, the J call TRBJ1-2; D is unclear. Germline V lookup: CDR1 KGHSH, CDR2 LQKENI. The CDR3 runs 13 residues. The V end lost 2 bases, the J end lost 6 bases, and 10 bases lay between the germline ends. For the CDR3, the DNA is TGTGCCAGCTCACCAACAGTTAATGATGGCTACACCTTC. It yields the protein CASSPTVNDGYTF. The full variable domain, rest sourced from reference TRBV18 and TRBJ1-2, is NAGVMQNPRHLVRRRGQEARLRCSPMKGHSHVYWYRQLPEEGLKFMVYLQKENIIDESGMPKERFSAEFPKEGPSILRIQQVVRGDSAAYFCASSPTVNDGYTFGSGTRLTVV.

The CDR3 loop is CASSQVQGETQYF. CDR3 in DNA: TGCGCCAGCAGCCAAGTGCAGGGAGAGACCCAGTACTTC. This sequence joins TRBV4-1 and TRBJ2-5; possible D gene TRBD1, 5 bases. The ends were cut back, 1 base at V and 4 bases at J, with 7 bases in the middle. The CDR3 covers 13 residues. Germline CDR1 and CDR2: MGHRA and YSYEKL.

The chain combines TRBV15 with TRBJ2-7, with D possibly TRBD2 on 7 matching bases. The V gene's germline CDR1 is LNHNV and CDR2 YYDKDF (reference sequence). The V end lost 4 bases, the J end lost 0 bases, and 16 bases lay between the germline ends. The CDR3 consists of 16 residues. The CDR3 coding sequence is TGTGCCACCAGCATCGTGAAGGGGGAGGGCTCCTACGAGCAGTACTTC. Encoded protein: CATSIVKGEGSYEQYF.